The rows below give T cell receptor beta chains drawn from one sample of a study of breast tumors, draining lymph nodes, adjacent tissues. Using its own MiXCR run on the multiplex PCR reads, TCRdb lists one record per CDR3 protein. The repertoire holds tens of thousands of distinct CDR3 sequences, with more than 20% as singletons. Specimen: breast tumor tissue. All receptors derive from a female donor with breast cancer. Some clones in this sample may be carry-over from other donors' samples. Each CDR3 is given without its conserved first and last residue. The order of the fields is D gene, J gene, V gene, CDR3 protein. D genes are given only for firm matches.

d_gene: NA; j_gene: TRBJ1-3; v_gene: TRBV27; CDR3aa: ASWGLGSGNTIY
d_gene: NA; j_gene: TRBJ2-7; v_gene: TRBV2; CDR3aa: ASSEEATGSYEQY
d_gene: TRBD2; j_gene: TRBJ2-3; v_gene: TRBV9; CDR3aa: ASSVRLAHTDTQY
d_gene: NA; j_gene: TRBJ2-3; v_gene: TRBV29-1; CDR3aa: SVELRLDTQY
d_gene: TRBD1; j_gene: TRBJ2-7; v_gene: TRBV6-1; CDR3aa: ASSETGASYEQY
d_gene: TRBD2; j_gene: TRBJ2-2; v_gene: TRBV7-6; CDR3aa: ASSLTSGSGTGELF
d_gene: NA; j_gene: TRBJ1-2; v_gene: TRBV6-5; CDR3aa: ASSPRGFGYGYT
d_gene: NA; j_gene: TRBJ1-4; v_gene: TRBV12-3/TRBV12-4; CDR3aa: ASTLRTGASEKLF
d_gene: TRBD1; j_gene: TRBJ2-1; v_gene: TRBV5-1; CDR3aa: ASSFVRQGLDEQF
d_gene: TRBD2; j_gene: TRBJ2-4; v_gene: TRBV5-6; CDR3aa: ASSLPSGKNIQY
d_gene: NA; j_gene: TRBJ1-1; v_gene: TRBV5-6; CDR3aa: ASSLVGTEAF
d_gene: TRBD2; j_gene: TRBJ2-7; v_gene: TRBV3-1; CDR3aa: ASSRTSGSDEQY
d_gene: NA; j_gene: TRBJ2-7; v_gene: TRBV28; CDR3aa: ASSETGGSYEQN
d_gene: NA; j_gene: TRBJ1-5; v_gene: TRBV12-3/TRBV12-4; CDR3aa: ASSLGAGAGWGLL
d_gene: NA; j_gene: TRBJ1-6; v_gene: TRBV28; CDR3aa: ASSFELDSPLH
d_gene: NA; j_gene: TRBJ2-2; v_gene: TRBV6-1; CDR3aa: ASSEISTGELF
d_gene: NA; j_gene: TRBJ2-3; v_gene: TRBV6-6; CDR3aa: ASRGPNTDTQY
d_gene: TRBD1; j_gene: TRBJ1-2; v_gene: TRBV6-5; CDR3aa: ASIGQGALGYT
d_gene: NA; j_gene: TRBJ1-1; v_gene: TRBV6-1; CDR3aa: ASSEGGLNTEAF
d_gene: NA; j_gene: TRBJ1-2; v_gene: TRBV28; CDR3aa: ASSLTGRLNYGYT
d_gene: TRBD2; j_gene: TRBJ2-3; v_gene: TRBV29-1; CDR3aa: SVDEWTSGRMDTQY
d_gene: NA; j_gene: TRBJ2-2; v_gene: TRBV7-3; CDR3aa: ASSRTGYGSGELF
d_gene: TRBD1; j_gene: TRBJ2-3; v_gene: TRBV7-9; CDR3aa: ASSLAGGHKDTQY
d_gene: TRBD1; j_gene: TRBJ1-2; v_gene: TRBV25-1; CDR3aa: ASSESGTALPRGLSYGYT
d_gene: NA; j_gene: TRBJ2-2; v_gene: TRBV29-1; CDR3aa: SGESAGNTGELF
d_gene: TRBD1; j_gene: TRBJ1-2; v_gene: TRBV24-1; CDR3aa: ATSDGDRGYGYT
d_gene: NA; j_gene: TRBJ2-3; v_gene: TRBV10-3; CDR3aa: AISSRDNTDTQY
d_gene: NA; j_gene: TRBJ1-1; v_gene: TRBV6-9; CDR3aa: ASTGGVNTEAF
d_gene: NA; j_gene: TRBJ1-5; v_gene: TRBV5-6; CDR3aa: ASSLWGSNQPQH
d_gene: TRBD1; j_gene: TRBJ2-2; v_gene: TRBV7-3; CDR3aa: ASSQQGASSTGELF
d_gene: NA; j_gene: TRBJ2-2; v_gene: TRBV19; CDR3aa: ASRVGEGNTGELF
d_gene: NA; j_gene: TRBJ2-7; v_gene: TRBV10-2; CDR3aa: ASRPDLSGYEQY
d_gene: TRBD2; j_gene: TRBJ2-5; v_gene: TRBV5-1; CDR3aa: ASSSQPLAAQETQY
d_gene: NA; j_gene: TRBJ2-1; v_gene: TRBV18; CDR3aa: ASSKGLIGPTDEQF
d_gene: TRBD1; j_gene: TRBJ2-3; v_gene: TRBV5-5; CDR3aa: ASSNRDRDIDTQY
d_gene: NA; j_gene: TRBJ1-4; v_gene: TRBV29-1; CDR3aa: SVGGNEKLF
d_gene: NA; j_gene: TRBJ1-4; v_gene: TRBV5-1; CDR3aa: ASSFRGRSSDNEKLF
d_gene: NA; j_gene: TRBJ1-3; v_gene: TRBV20-1; CDR3aa: SARDSRGGFYGNTIY
d_gene: NA; j_gene: TRBJ1-1; v_gene: TRBV3-1; CDR3aa: ASSQAGWTEAF
d_gene: NA; j_gene: TRBJ1-5; v_gene: TRBV19; CDR3aa: ASSREYRDRQPQH
d_gene: TRBD1; j_gene: TRBJ2-7; v_gene: TRBV20-1; CDR3aa: SASPGQGYEQY
d_gene: NA; j_gene: TRBJ1-6; v_gene: TRBV2; CDR3aa: ASSADIRYSPLH
d_gene: TRBD1; j_gene: TRBJ2-5; v_gene: TRBV29-1; CDR3aa: SVRQGDETQY